This T cell receptor beta chain is drawn from a study of cytomegalovirus exposure and HLA in healthy donors. The CDR3 runs to 17 residues. Per the germline V gene, CDR1 is SEHNR and CDR2 is FQNEAQ (reference sequence). V gave up 4 bases and J gave up 0 bases, with 13 bases separating them. Overall study results and limits: Follow-up analysis later connected one missense variant in DCLRE1C with trimming of TCR beta V- and J-genes. Several of the most significant clusters appeared linked to common viral pathogens, based on a later analysis. For most TCR beta V segments, an earlier analysis put the productive rate at about 90% or about 30% of the time.

A multiplex PCR was run with 60 Vbeta primers and 13 Jbeta primers. Here immunoSEQ multiplex PCR was the method, and the copy in TCRdb shows in-frame clones only, minus some. The repertoire consists of 100,000 to 150,000 clones, with less than 85% occurring once and the leading ten covering approximately 16%. In the case of this clone: Its antigen remains unknown.

The sequence was obtained from a man aged 45-65 years in good health and CMV-seropositive. The chain recombines TRBV7-9 with TRBJ2-6; D may be TRBD2 (5 bases). Sequenced input: PBMCs. The CDR3 bases are TGTGCCAGCAGCTCGCAAGCGGTGTCCTCTGGGGCCAACGTCCTGACTTTC. Translated: CASSSQAVSSGANVLTF.